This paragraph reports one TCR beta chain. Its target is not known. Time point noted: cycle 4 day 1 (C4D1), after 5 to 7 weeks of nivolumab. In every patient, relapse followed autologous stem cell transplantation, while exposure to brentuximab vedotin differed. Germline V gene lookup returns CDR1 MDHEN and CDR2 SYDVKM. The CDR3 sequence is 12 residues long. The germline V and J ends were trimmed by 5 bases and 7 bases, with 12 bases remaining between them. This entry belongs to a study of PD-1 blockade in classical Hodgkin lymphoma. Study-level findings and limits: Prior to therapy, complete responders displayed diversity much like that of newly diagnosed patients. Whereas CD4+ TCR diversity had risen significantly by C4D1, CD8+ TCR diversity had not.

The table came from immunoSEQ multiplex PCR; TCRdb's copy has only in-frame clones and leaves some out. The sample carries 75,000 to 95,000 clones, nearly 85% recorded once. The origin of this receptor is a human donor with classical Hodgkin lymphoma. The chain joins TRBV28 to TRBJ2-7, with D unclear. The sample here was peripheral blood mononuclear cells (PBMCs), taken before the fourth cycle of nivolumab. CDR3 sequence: CASSPPRREQYF. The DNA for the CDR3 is TGTGCCAGCAGTCCCCCCCGACGGGAGCAGTACTTC.